This T cell receptor (beta chain) derives from a study of cytomegalovirus exposure and HLA in healthy donors. General study points: TCR clusters originating in the first cohort tended to co-occur in the approximately 120 validation repertoires, according to a later analysis. The classifier, whose performance was assessed in both the original and validation cohorts, reportedly diagnosed cytomegalovirus status with high specificity and sensitivity. Most TCR sequences were uncommon, yet certain public TCRs appeared in many donors.

Note on this clone: The target antigen is unknown.

Germline trimming cut 6 bases from V and 1 base from J; bases unmatched to any gene: 6. Germline CDR1 and CDR2: SGHTA and FQGNSA. The CDR3 is 15 residues long. Profiling relied on immunoSEQ multiplex PCR, and the TCRdb table lists in-frame clones only, not all of them. The table shows 250,000 to 300,000 clones, with 80% to 90% occurring only once. Sequencing input: PBMCs. The sequence was obtained from a woman aged 18-30 years in good health and CMV-seronegative. The chain combines TRBV7-2 with TRBJ2-3; 8 bases fit TRBD1. The CDR3 sequence: CASRIQGVGTDTQYF. The CDR3 DNA reads TGTGCCAGCAGAATACAGGGGGTTGGCACAGATACGCAGTATTTT.